This T cell receptor beta chain was recorded in a study of blood T cell repertoires in COVID-19. Study-wide context: Sites in the United States, Italy and Spain provided acute and convalescent COVID-19 samples. Sources were T cells, B-cell-depleted T cells, or PBMCs; the material itself was cDNA or gDNA.

The CDR3 covers 15 residues. Germline CDR1 SGHDT, CDR2 YYEEEE. Trimming removed 0 bases at V and 1 base at J, with 9 bases between. In the authors' workflow: By means of reference gene primer amplification, nucleated cell counts were estimated. Profiling relied on immunoSEQ multiplex PCR, and the TCRdb table lists in-frame clones only, not all of them. V and J calls and clone size come straight from that table; D and trimming were deduced from the DNA. The sample lists 150,000 to 200,000 clones, 90% occurring once. The gene calls are TRBV5-6 and TRBJ2-3; D is unclear. Source material: peripheral blood. The TCR originated in a man between 45 and 60 years old with acute or convalescent COVID-19. The CDR3 loop is CASSLALGGTDTQYF. CDR3 bases: TGTGCCAGCAGCTTGGCCCTAGGAGGCACAGATACGCAGTATTTT.